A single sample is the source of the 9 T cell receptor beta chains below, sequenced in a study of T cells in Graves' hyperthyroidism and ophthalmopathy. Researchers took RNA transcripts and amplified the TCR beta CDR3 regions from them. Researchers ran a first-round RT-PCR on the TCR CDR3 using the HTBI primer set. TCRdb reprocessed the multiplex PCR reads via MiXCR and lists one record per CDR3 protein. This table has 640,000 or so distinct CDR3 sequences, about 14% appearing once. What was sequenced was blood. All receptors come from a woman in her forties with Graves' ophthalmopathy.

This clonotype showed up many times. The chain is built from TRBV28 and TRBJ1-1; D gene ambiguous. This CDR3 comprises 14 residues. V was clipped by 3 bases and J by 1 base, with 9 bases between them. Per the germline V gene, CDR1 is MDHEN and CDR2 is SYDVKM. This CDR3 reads CASSLAVGNTEAFF. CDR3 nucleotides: TGTGCCAGCAGTTTGGCGGTAGGGAACACTGAAGCTTTCTTT.

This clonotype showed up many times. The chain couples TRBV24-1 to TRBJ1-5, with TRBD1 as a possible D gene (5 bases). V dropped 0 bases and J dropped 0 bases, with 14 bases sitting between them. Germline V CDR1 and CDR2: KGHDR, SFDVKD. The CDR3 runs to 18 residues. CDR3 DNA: TGTGCCACCAGTGATTTGAAGGGACGGAGATATAGCAATCAGCCCCAGCATTTT. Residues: CATSDLKGRRYSNQPQHF.

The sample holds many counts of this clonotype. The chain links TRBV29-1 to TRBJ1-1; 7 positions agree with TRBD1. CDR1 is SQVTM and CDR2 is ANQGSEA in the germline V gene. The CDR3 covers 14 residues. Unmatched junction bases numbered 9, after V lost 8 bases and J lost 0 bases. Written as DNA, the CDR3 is TGCAGCATCAGGGGGACACTTATGAACACTGAAGCTTTCTTT. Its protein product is CSIRGTLMNTEAFF.

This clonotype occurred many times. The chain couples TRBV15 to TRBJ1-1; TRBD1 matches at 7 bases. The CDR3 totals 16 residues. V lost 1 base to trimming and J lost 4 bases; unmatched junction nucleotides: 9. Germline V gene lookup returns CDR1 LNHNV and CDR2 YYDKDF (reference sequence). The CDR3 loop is CATSRGDTGVVTEAFF. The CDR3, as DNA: TGTGCCACCAGCAGAGGGGACACAGGGGTTGTCACTGAAGCTTTCTTT.

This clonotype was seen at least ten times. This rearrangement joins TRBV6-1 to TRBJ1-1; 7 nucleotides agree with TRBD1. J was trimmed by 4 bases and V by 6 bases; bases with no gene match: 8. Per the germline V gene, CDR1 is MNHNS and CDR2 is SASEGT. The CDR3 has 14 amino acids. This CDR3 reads CASRRTGPTTEAFF. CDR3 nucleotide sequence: TGTGCCAGCAGGAGGACAGGCCCGACCACTGAAGCTTTCTTT.

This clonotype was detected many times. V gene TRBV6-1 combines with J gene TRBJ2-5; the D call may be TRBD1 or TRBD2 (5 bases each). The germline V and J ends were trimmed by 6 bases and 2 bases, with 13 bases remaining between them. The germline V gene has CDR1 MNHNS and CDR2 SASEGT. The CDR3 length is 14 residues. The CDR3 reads CASSQGRLQETQYF. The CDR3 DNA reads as TGTGCCAGCAGCCAGGGACGGCTACAAGAGACCCAGTACTTC.

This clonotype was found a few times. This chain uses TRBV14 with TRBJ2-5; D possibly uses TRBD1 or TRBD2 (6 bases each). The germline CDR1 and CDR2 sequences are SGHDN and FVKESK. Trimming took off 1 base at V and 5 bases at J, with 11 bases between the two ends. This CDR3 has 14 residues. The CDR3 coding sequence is TGTGCCAGCAGCCAAGTACGGGGGCAGGAGACCCAGTACTTC. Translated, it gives CASSQVRGQETQYF.

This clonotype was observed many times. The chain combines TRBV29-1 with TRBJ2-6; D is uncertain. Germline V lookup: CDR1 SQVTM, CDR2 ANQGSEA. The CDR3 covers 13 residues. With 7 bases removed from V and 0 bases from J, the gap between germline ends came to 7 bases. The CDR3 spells CSARLSGANVLTF. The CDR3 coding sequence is TGCAGCGCTAGGCTCTCTGGGGCCAACGTCCTGACTTTC.

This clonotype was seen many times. This chain's CDR3 is CANIGAENYGYTF. Written as DNA, the CDR3 is TGTGCCAATATCGGTGCGGAAAACTATGGCTACACCTTC. The V call is TRBV2, the J call TRBJ1-2; no reliable D call. This CDR3 comprises 13 residues. Germline-derived CDR1 and CDR2 are SNHLY and FYNNEI. V was trimmed by 10 bases and J by 2 bases, leaving 14 bases between them. Full variable domain (rest looked up from reference TRBV2 and TRBJ1-2): EPEVTQTPSHQVTQMGQEVILRCVPISNHLYFYWYRQILGQKVEFLVSFYNNEISEKSEIFDDQFSVERPDGSNFTLKIRSTKLEDSAMYFCANIGAENYGYTFGSGTRLTVV.